This entry lists 3 T cell receptor beta chains sequenced from one sample in a study of blood T cells in healthy people across ages. A second about 6 to 12 cycle PCR used barcoded and J-beta primers. TCRdb processed the 5' RACE reads anew with MiXCR; each CDR3 protein has one entry. The table lists over 750,000 distinct CDR3 sequences, more than 20% of them singletons. Separately, the same data were catalogued under a study of T cells of mothers and their children.

The source material was blood. All receptors derive from a boy between 5 and 17 years old in good health.

This clonotype showed up just a few times. The chain is built from TRBV5-1 and TRBJ2-3, with unresolved D. The CDR3 runs to 12 residues. Germline CDR1 and CDR2: SGHRS and YFSETQ. V was cut by 3 bases and J by 14 bases, with 16 bases left in between. The DNA of the CDR3 is TGCGCCAGCAGCTCGTCTCCCGAGGCGGCGTATTTT. Amino acid sequence: CASSSSPEAAYF.

The rearrangement uses TRBV12-3 or TRBV12-4 and TRBJ1-1, with D unresolved. The CDR3 runs 15 residues. Trimming took off 5 bases at V and 3 bases at J, with 16 bases between the two ends. As DNA, the CDR3 is TGTGCCAGCAGTACGCCGTCCCACGGGGACACTGAAGCTTTCTTT. This codes for CASSTPSHGDTEAFF.

There are a few counts of this clonotype. J is TRBJ1-2 and V is TRBV7-2; D call uncertain. Trimming left V 5 bases short and J 4 bases short, with 11 bases between. Germline assignment: CDR1 SGHTA and CDR2 FQGNSA. There are 13 residues in the CDR3. DNA of the CDR3: TGTGCCAGCAGCCAGCAGTTACCCTATGGCTACACCTTC. Amino acids: CASSQQLPYGYTF. The full variable domain, its missing parts supplied by reference TRBV7-2 and TRBJ1-2, is GAGVSQSPSNKVTEKGKDVELRCDPISGHTALYWYRQSLGQGLEFLIYFQGNSAPDKSGLPSDRFSAERTGGSVSTLTIQRTQQEDSAVYLCASSQQLPYGYTFGSGTRLTVV.